Below are 22 T cell receptor beta chains sequenced from a single sample in a study of blood T cell repertoires in COVID-19. Sequenced by immunoSEQ multiplex PCR; TCRdb stores in-frame clones only, minus some. The profile covers more than 100,000 clones, with about nine tenths appearing a single time and 25% to 35% taken by the ten largest. The sample taken for sequencing was peripheral blood. Receptor source: a woman in her seventies with acute or convalescent COVID-19.

The chain couples TRBV6-4 to TRBJ2-1; 7 bases agree with TRBD1. The CDR3 is 16 residues long. CDR1 and CDR2 from the germline V gene are MRHNA and SNTAGT. V dropped 0 bases and J dropped 3; count of bases not matched to a gene: 5. This CDR3 reads CASSDSLGDSYNEQFF. Here the CDR3 DNA reads TGTGCCAGCAGTGACTCGTTGGGGGACAGCTACAATGAGCAGTTCTTC.

The V and J genes are TRBV19 and TRBJ1-6; 9 bases align to TRBD1. The V gene's germline CDR1 is LNHDA and CDR2 SQIVND (reference sequence). V shed 5 bases, J shed 10 bases, and the junction held 12 bases outside the gene matches. The CDR3 extends over 16 amino acids. CDR3 sequence: CASSSITGGTTSPLHF. The DNA of the CDR3 is TGTGCCAGTAGTTCGATAACAGGGGGCACTACATCACCCCTCCACTTT. The complete variable domain, with remaining parts taken from reference TRBV19 and TRBJ1-6, reads DGGITQSPKYLFRKEGQNVTLSCEQNLNHDAMYWYRQDPGQGLRLIYYSQIVNDFQKGDIAEGYSVSREKKESFPLTVTSAQKNPTAFYLCASSSITGGTTSPLHFGNGTRLTVT.

The V gene is TRBV5-1, the J gene TRBJ1-2; TRBD1 matches 8 bases. The CDR3 has 15 residues. Germline V gives CDR1 SGHRS, CDR2 YFSETQ. V lost 0 bases to trimming and J lost 0 bases; unmatched junction nucleotides: 1. The CDR3 coding sequence is TGCGCCAGCAGCTTGGGGACAGGGCCTAACTATGGCTACACCTTC. Encoded protein: CASSLGTGPNYGYTF.

CDR3 DNA sequence: TGTGCCATCAGTGAGCAGGGTTCCAATTCACCCCTCCACTTT. This encodes CAISEQGSNSPLHF. This rearrangement joins TRBV10-3 to TRBJ1-6, with D possibly being TRBD1 (5 bases). Trimming cost V 2 bases and J 7 bases, with 9 bases left between them. The CDR3 is 14 residues long. Germline lookup yields CDR1 ENHRY and CDR2 SYGVKD.

The chain is built from TRBV10-3 and TRBJ1-5; the match to TRBD1 covers 9 bases. The germline V gene has CDR1 ENHRY and CDR2 SYGVKD. V lost 6 bases and J lost 2; bases outside the gene matches: 14. The CDR3 is 18 amino acids. Here the CDR3 reads CAISATGQGGGGNQPQHF. CDR3 in DNA: TGTGCCATCAGCGCTACGGGACAGGGAGGCGGGGGCAATCAGCCCCAGCATTTT.

This chain links TRBV18 with TRBJ2-1, with D possibly being TRBD2 (5 bases). Per germline, CDR1 KGHSH and CDR2 LQKENI. The CDR3 loop spans 17 amino acids. V was pared by 0 bases and J by 0 bases, with 12 bases between. DNA of the CDR3: TGTGCCAGCTCACCACCGGTCGGGGATATCTCCTACAATGAGCAGTTCTTC. Protein product: CASSPPVGDISYNEQFF.

With respect to this clone: A read error may produce the germline difference seen at one junction end. V and J are TRBV7-2 and TRBJ2-7; D is possibly TRBD1 (6 bases). This CDR3 has 14 amino acids. Germline values: CDR1 SGHTA, CDR2 FQGNSA. CDR3 in amino acids: CASSPSDRHHMRGF. The CDR3 DNA is TGTGCCAGCAGCCCTTCTGACAGGCACCACATGAGAGGCTTC.

The chain uses TRBV30 and TRBJ1-2; D gene unclear. The V gene's germline CDR1 is GTSNPN and CDR2 SVGIG (reference sequence). V lost 5 bases to trimming and J lost 4 bases, with 14 bases between them. CDR3 size: 13 residues. DNA for the CDR3: TGTGCCTGGGATCAAAGGGAGATCTATGGCTACACCTTC. Translating it yields CAWDQREIYGYTF.

V and J are TRBV5-6 and TRBJ2-1, with D perhaps matching TRBD2 (6 bases). V shed 5 bases and J shed 8 bases, with 20 bases lying between them. Per the germline V gene, CDR1 is SGHDT and CDR2 is YYEEEE. This CDR3 has 15 residues. The CDR3, as DNA: TGTGCCAGCAGACCACTAACCGGGAGTATATATGAGCAGTTCTTC. This codes for CASRPLTGSIYEQFF.

This chain connects TRBV6-6 to TRBJ1-2; 10 bases are shared with TRBD1. Trimming at V came to 5 bases and at J to 6 bases, leaving 12 bases not matched to a gene. This CDR3 is 16 amino acids long. Germline V gives CDR1 MNHNY, CDR2 SVGAGI (reference sequence). The CDR3 nucleotides are TGTGCCAGCAGTGTCCCGGGACAGGGGAGGTATGATGGCTACACCTTC. Its translation: CASSVPGQGRYDGYTF.

The genes are TRBV6-6 and TRBJ1-4; 8 bases line up with TRBD1. The CDR3 totals 14 residues. Unmatched junction bases numbered 8, after V lost 9 bases and J lost 5 bases. Germline V lookup: CDR1 MNHNY, CDR2 SVGAGI (reference sequence). As DNA, the CDR3 is TGTGCCAGTACCCGGGACAGGACAAATGAAAAACTGTTTTTT. Amino acid sequence: CASTRDRTNEKLFF.

The rearrangement uses TRBV7-2 and TRBJ1-1; weak D call: TRBD1 (6 bases). Per germline, CDR1 SGHTA and CDR2 FQGNSA. This CDR3 has 15 amino acids. V dropped 5 bases and J dropped 4 bases, with 17 bases sitting between them. DNA for the CDR3: TGTGCCAGCAGCGCCCCGGGAGGGGGGGGCACTGAAGCTTTCTTT. Amino acids: CASSAPGGGGTEAFF.

This chain uses TRBV30 with TRBJ1-1, with no clear D. The germline gives CDR1 GTSNPN, CDR2 SVGIG (reference sequence). V shed 5 bases and J shed 1 base, with 14 bases lying between them. The CDR3 has 14 residues. CDR3 in DNA: TGTGCCTGGGTAGTAGGGAGGGCGAACACTGAAGCTTTCTTT. Translated, it gives CAWVVGRANTEAFF. Complete variable domain (other parts from reference TRBV30 and TRBJ1-1): SQTIHQWPATLVQPVGSPLSLECTVEGTSNPNLYWYRQAAGRGLQLLFYSVGIGQISSEVPQNLSASRPQDRQFILSSKKLLLSDSGFYLCAWVVGRANTEAFFGQGTRLTVV.

The chain couples TRBV6-6 to TRBJ2-7; 10 nucleotides agree with TRBD1. With 6 bases clipped from V and 2 bases from J, the junction kept 7 bases outside the gene matches. CDR3 length: 15 residues. Germline values: CDR1 MNHNY, CDR2 SVGAGI (reference sequence). The chain's CDR3 is CASSPRQGAAYEQYF. Here the CDR3 DNA reads TGTGCCAGCAGCCCCAGACAGGGGGCCGCCTACGAGCAGTACTTC.

The rearrangement uses TRBV6-5 and TRBJ2-3; 13 positions match TRBD2. The J segment lost 4 bases and the V segment lost 6 bases, leaving 4 bases of the junction unmatched. The CDR3 has 15 residues. Germline loops: CDR1 MNHEY, CDR2 SVGAGI. The CDR3 reads CASRGTSGVPDTQYF. The CDR3 DNA reads as TGTGCCAGCAGGGGGACTAGCGGGGTCCCAGATACGCAGTATTTT.

The rearrangement joins TRBV5-1 to TRBJ1-6; 9 bases are a match to TRBD1. CDR1 and CDR2 from the germline V gene are SGHRS and YFSETQ. Trimming at V came to 0 bases and at J to 6 bases, leaving 4 bases not matched to a gene. The CDR3 is 16 residues long. CDR3 sequence: CASSLGQGVVNSPLHF. CDR3 in DNA: TGCGCCAGCAGCTTGGGACAGGGGGTGGTTAATTCACCCCTCCACTTT.

The V and J genes are TRBV5-1 and TRBJ1-2, with D hard to call. Germline V gene lookup returns CDR1 SGHRS and CDR2 YFSETQ. CDR3 length equals 15 residues. V was clipped by 4 bases and J by 4 bases, with 17 bases between them. CDR3 loop: CASSPEAGSGYGYTF. DNA for the CDR3: TGCGCCAGCAGCCCCGAGGCGGGGAGTGGCTATGGCTACACCTTC.

V is TRBV5-1 and J is TRBJ2-1; 8 nucleotides match TRBD2. Germline values: CDR1 SGHRS, CDR2 YFSETQ. CDR3 size: 14 residues. V shed 5 bases and J 4 bases; nucleotides not matched to a gene: 5. The CDR3 loop is CASRSQRGYNEQFF. CDR3 DNA sequence: TGCGCCAGCAGATCCCAGCGGGGGTACAATGAGCAGTTCTTC.

The rearrangement links TRBV2 to TRBJ2-1; tentative D call: TRBD1 (5 bases). Trimming cost V 6 bases and J 8 bases, with 14 bases left between them. The CDR3 is made up of 13 amino acids. Germline V CDR1 and CDR2: SNHLY, FYNNEI. CDR3 nucleotide sequence: TGTGCCAGCAGCGAGAGAAGGGGCGATGAGCAGTTCTTC. Translating it yields CASSERRGDEQFF.

The chain links TRBV10-3 to TRBJ1-1; TRBD1 might be the D (5 bases). Germline V CDR1 and CDR2: ENHRY, SYGVKD. The V end was cut by 3 bases, the J end by 4 bases, with 9 bases between. The CDR3 spans 13 residues. The CDR3 DNA sequence: TGTGCCATCAGTGAACTGCAGGGCACTGAAGCTTTCTTT. Translation: CAISELQGTEAFF.

This clone occurred once. The rearrangement links TRBV18 to TRBJ1-2; D unresolved. The germline V gene has CDR1 KGHSH and CDR2 LQKENI. The V gene lost 3 bases and the J gene lost 6 bases, with 11 bases spanning the gap. The CDR3 covers 13 residues. CDR3 amino acids: CASSPGEGNGYTF. CDR3 nucleotide sequence: TGTGCCAGCTCACCTGGGGAGGGAAATGGCTACACCTTC.

The table lists this clone with a count of one. The chain links TRBV7-9 to TRBJ2-7, with 9 bases that match TRBD2. This CDR3 contains 14 residues. J gave up 4 bases and V 3 bases, and 4 bases lay outside the gene matches. Germline V gives CDR1 SEHNR, CDR2 FQNEAQ (reference sequence). The CDR3 DNA follows: TGTGCCAGCAGCTTGGGTAGCGGGGGTTACGAGCAGTACTTC. It yields the protein CASSLGSGGYEQYF.